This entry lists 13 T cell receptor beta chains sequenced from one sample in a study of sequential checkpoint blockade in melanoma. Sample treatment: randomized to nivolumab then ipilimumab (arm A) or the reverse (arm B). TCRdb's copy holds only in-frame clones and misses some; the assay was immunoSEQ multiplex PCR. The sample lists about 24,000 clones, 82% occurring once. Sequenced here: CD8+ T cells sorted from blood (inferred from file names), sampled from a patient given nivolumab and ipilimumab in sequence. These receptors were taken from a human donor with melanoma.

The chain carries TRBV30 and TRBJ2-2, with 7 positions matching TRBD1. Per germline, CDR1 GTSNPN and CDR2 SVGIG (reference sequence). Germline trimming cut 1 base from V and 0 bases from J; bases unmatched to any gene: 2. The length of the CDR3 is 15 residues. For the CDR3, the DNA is TGTGCCTGGAGTGCGGACAGGCCGAACACCGGGGAGCTGTTTTTT. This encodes CAWSADRPNTGELFF.

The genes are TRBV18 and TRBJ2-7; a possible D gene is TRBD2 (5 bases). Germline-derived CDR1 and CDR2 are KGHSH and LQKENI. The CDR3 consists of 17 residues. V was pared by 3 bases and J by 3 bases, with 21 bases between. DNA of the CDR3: TGTGCCAGCTCACCCGACGCGGATCGGGGTAGAAGCTACGAGCAGTACTTC. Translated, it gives CASSPDADRGRSYEQYF.

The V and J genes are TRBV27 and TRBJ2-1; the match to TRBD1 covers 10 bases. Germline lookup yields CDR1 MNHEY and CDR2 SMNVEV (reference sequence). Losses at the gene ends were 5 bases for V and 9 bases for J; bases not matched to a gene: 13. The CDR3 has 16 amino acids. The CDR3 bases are TGTGCCAGCAGTCGAGCCAGGGACAGGGGAACTGGTGAGCAGTTCTTC. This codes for CASSRARDRGTGEQFF.

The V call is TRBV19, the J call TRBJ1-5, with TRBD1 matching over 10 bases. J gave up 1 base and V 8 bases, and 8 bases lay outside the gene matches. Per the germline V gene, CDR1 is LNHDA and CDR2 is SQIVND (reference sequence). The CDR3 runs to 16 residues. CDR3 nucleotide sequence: TGTGCCAGTGGCCGGGACAGGGGAGAGAGCAATCAGCCCCAGCATTTT. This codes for CASGRDRGESNQPQHF.

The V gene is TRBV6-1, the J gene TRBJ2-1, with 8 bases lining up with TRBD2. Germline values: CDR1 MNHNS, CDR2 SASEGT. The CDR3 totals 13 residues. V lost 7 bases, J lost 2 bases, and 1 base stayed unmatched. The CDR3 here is CASTLAAYNEQFF. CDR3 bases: TGTGCCAGCACACTAGCGGCCTACAATGAGCAGTTCTTC.

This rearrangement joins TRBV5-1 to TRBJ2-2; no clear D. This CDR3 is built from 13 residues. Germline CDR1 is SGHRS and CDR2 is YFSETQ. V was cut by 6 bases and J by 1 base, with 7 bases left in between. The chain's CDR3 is CASNYGNTGELFF. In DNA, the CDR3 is TGCGCCAGCAACTACGGGAACACCGGGGAGCTGTTTTTT.

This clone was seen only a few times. The CDR3 bases are TGTGCCAGCAGCTCACACGCGACTGGCATTGAGCAGTTCTTC. It translates to CASSSHATGIEQFF. V usage is TRBV7-2 and J usage is TRBJ2-1; no definite D call. Trimming stripped 4 bases from V and 9 bases from J, with 16 bases between. The germline CDR1 and CDR2 sequences are SGHTA and FQGNSA. The CDR3 spans 14 residues.

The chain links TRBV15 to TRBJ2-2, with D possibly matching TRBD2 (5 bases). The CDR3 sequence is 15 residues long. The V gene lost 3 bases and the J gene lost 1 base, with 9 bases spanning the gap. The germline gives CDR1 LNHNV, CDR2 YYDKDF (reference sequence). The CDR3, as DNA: TGTGCCACCAGCAGGGACTTTTTGAACACCGGGGAGCTGTTTTTT. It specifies CATSRDFLNTGELFF.

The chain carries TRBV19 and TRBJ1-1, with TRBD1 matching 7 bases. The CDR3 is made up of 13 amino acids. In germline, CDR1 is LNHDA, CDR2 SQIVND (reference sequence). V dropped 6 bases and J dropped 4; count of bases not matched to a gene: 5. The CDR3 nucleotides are TGTGCCAGTAGCGCGACAGGGAGCACTGAAGCTTTCTTT. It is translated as CASSATGSTEAFF.

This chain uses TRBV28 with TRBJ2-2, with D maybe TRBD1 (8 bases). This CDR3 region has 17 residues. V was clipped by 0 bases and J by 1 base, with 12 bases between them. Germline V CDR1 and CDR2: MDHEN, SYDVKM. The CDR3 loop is CASSLWGGTGNTGELFF. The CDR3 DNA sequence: TGTGCCAGCAGTTTATGGGGGGGGACAGGGAACACCGGGGAGCTGTTTTTT.

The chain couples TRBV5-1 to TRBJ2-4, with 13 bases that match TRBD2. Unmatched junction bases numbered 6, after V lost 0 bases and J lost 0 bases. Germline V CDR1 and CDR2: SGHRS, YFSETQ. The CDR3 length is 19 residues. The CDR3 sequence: CASSLGPLAGGLAKNIQYF. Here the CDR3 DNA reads TGCGCCAGCAGCTTGGGCCCACTAGCGGGAGGGCTAGCCAAAAACATTCAGTACTTC. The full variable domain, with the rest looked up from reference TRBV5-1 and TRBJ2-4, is KAGVTQTPRYLIKTRGQQVTLSCSPISGHRSVSWYQQTPGQGLQFLFEYFSETQRNKGNFPGRFSGRQFSNSRSEMNVSTLELGDSALYLCASSLGPLAGGLAKNIQYFGAGTRLSVL.

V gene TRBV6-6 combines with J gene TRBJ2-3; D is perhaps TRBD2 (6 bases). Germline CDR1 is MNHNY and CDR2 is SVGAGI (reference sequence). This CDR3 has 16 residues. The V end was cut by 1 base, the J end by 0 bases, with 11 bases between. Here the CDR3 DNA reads TGTGCCAGCAGTTACTGGGGGAGGCCTAGCACAGATACGCAGTATTTT. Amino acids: CASSYWGRPSTDTQYF.

The chain's CDR3 is CASNLKQGPAFF. The CDR3 DNA sequence: TGTGCCAGCAACTTAAAGCAGGGTCCAGCTTTCTTT. The genes are TRBV2 and TRBJ1-1; tentatively, D is TRBD1 (5 bases). The germline V gene has CDR1 SNHLY and CDR2 FYNNEI. The CDR3 sequence is 12 residues long. Trimming removed 7 bases at V and 10 bases at J, with 16 bases between.